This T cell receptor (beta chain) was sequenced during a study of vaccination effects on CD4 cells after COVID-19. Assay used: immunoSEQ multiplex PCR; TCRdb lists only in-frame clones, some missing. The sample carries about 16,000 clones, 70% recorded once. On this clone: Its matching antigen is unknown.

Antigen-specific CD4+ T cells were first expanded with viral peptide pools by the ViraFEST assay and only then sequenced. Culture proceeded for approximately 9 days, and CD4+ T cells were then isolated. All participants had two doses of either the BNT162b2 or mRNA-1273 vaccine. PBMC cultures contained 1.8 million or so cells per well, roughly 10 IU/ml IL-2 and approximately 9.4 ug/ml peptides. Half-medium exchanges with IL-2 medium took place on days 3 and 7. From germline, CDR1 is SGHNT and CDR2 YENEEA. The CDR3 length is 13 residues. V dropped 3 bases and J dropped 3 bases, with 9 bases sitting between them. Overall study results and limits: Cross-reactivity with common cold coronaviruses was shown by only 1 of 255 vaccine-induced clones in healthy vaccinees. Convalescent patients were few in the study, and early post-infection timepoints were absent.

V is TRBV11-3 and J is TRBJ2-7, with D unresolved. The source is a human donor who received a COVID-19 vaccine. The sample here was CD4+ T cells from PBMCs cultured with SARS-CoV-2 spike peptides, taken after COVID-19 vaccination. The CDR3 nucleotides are TGTGCCAGCAGCTTTGAGGTTGGCTACGAGCAGTACTTC. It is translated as CASSFEVGYEQYF.